This entry concerns a single T cell receptor beta chain. Its antigen is not known. Treatment indicated: roughly 10-day PBMC culture with coronavirus spike peptide pools or control peptides (ViraFEST assay). Germline V CDR1 and CDR2: LNHNV, YYDKDF (reference sequence). With 6 bases removed from V and 4 bases from J, the gap between germline ends came to 15 bases. The CDR3 spans 14 residues. The sample originates from a study of vaccination and CD4 T cells after COVID-19. At the level of the study: Convalescents were six males and four females, two of them Hispanic.

Cultured CD4+ T cell DNA underwent sequencing with the Oncomine TCR Beta short-read assay. MiXCR, run by TCRdb on the PCR reads, gives a single entry per CDR3 protein. Of 15,000 to 20,000 distinct CDR3 sequences in the sample, 67% were seen once. The source material was CD4+ T cells from blood, cultured in vitro. V and J are TRBV15 and TRBJ1-1; D is possibly TRBD1 (6 bases). This receptor was identified in a human donor who had recovered from COVID-19. The CDR3 DNA is TGTGCCACCAGAAAGGGGGGAAGACCCACTGAAGCTTTCTTT. Its protein is CATRKGGRPTEAFF. The full variable domain, completed using reference TRBV15 and TRBJ1-1, is DAMVIQNPRYQVTQFGKPVTLSCSQTLNHNVMYWYQQKSSQAPKLLFHYYDKDFNNEADTPDNFQSRRPNTSFCFLDIRSPGLGDTAMYLCATRKGGRPTEAFFGQGTRLTVV.